The rows below give T cell receptor beta chains drawn from one sample of a study of cytomegalovirus exposure and HLA in healthy donors. Assay: immunoSEQ multiplex PCR; the TCRdb copy retains only in-frame clones and omits some. The data hold 80,000 or so clones, with 55% to 85% observed a single time. The sequenced sample consisted of PBMCs. All receptors derive from a woman aged 40-49 years in good health and CMV-seropositive. Both conserved end residues are part of each CDR3. D genes are given only for firm matches. A row's size may be missing; if present it is once, few, many or a size class.

J gene: TRBJ2-2; V gene: TRBV27; clone size: NA; D gene: NA; CDR3 DNA: TGTGCCAGCAGTTTATTGGGCAGGAACACCGGGGAGCTGTTTTTT; CDR3 protein: CASSLLGRNTGELFF
J gene: TRBJ2-3; V gene: TRBV6-5; clone size: NA; D gene: NA; CDR3 DNA: TGTGCCAGCAGCCTACAGGGCACCACAGATACGCAGTATTTT; CDR3 protein: CASSLQGTTDTQYF
J gene: TRBJ2-7; V gene: TRBV5-4; clone size: NA; D gene: TRBD1; CDR3 DNA: TGTGCCAGCAGCCCAGGACAGGGGGCTTACGAGCAGTACTTC; CDR3 protein: CASSPGQGAYEQYF
J gene: TRBJ2-1; V gene: TRBV15; clone size: NA; D gene: TRBD2; CDR3 DNA: TGTGCCACCAGCAGAGTAGGCGGGAGGGTATACAATGAGCAGTTCTTC; CDR3 protein: CATSRVGGRVYNEQFF
J gene: TRBJ2-1; V gene: TRBV19; clone size: few; D gene: NA; CDR3 DNA: TGTGCCAGTACAGACCGGACTGATTACAATGAGCAGTTCTTC; CDR3 protein: CASTDRTDYNEQFF
J gene: TRBJ1-5; V gene: TRBV30; clone size: NA; D gene: NA; CDR3 DNA: TGTGCCTGGAGTATAGGGGCTGTATATCAGCCCCAGCATTTT; CDR3 protein: CAWSIGAVYQPQHF
J gene: TRBJ1-2; V gene: TRBV9; clone size: NA; D gene: NA; CDR3 DNA: TGTGCCAGCAGCGTAGGCCGGACAGCTGGGCGATACTATGGCTACACCTTC; CDR3 protein: CASSVGRTAGRYYGYTF
J gene: TRBJ2-1; V gene: TRBV5-4; clone size: NA; D gene: NA; CDR3 DNA: TGTGCCAGCAGCCTCAGGGGTAAGGACAATGAGCAGTTCTTC; CDR3 protein: CASSLRGKDNEQFF
J gene: TRBJ2-3; V gene: TRBV27; clone size: NA; D gene: TRBD2; CDR3 DNA: TGTGCCAGCAGTTCCCTAGCGGGGCCGACAGATACGCAGTATTTT; CDR3 protein: CASSSLAGPTDTQYF
J gene: TRBJ1-1; V gene: TRBV6-1; clone size: few; D gene: TRBD1; CDR3 DNA: TGTGCCAGCCATGGACAGGGGGGACGGGGCACTGAAGCTTTCTTT; CDR3 protein: CASHGQGGRGTEAFF
J gene: TRBJ2-7; V gene: TRBV5-8; clone size: NA; D gene: NA; CDR3 DNA: TGTGCCAGCAGCTTGGAGGCAGGGGTATCCTACGAGCAGTACTTC; CDR3 protein: CASSLEAGVSYEQYF
J gene: TRBJ1-1; V gene: TRBV5-1; clone size: NA; D gene: NA; CDR3 DNA: TGCGCCAGCAGTTCGGCGGGCCGGTCGAACACTGAAGCTTTCTTT; CDR3 protein: CASSSAGRSNTEAFF
J gene: TRBJ1-1; V gene: TRBV2; clone size: NA; D gene: NA; CDR3 DNA: TGTGCCAGCAGTACAAGATTCGAAGCTTTCTTT; CDR3 protein: CASSTRFEAFF
J gene: TRBJ1-2; V gene: TRBV29-1; clone size: NA; D gene: NA; CDR3 DNA: TGCAGCGTTGATCAGGACAGCCCTTATGGCTACACCTTC; CDR3 protein: CSVDQDSPYGYTF
J gene: TRBJ2-1; V gene: TRBV5-1; clone size: NA; D gene: NA; CDR3 DNA: TGCGCCAGCAGCTTGATGGTCCAGGAGGCCTACAATGAGCAGTTCTTC; CDR3 protein: CASSLMVQEAYNEQFF
J gene: TRBJ2-5; V gene: TRBV6-5; clone size: NA; D gene: NA; CDR3 DNA: TGTGCCAGCAGGTCACCCGGGAAGACCCAGTACTTC; CDR3 protein: CASRSPGKTQYF
J gene: TRBJ1-2; V gene: TRBV2; clone size: NA; D gene: NA; CDR3 DNA: TGTGCCAGCTTACCCGGCGTTCTCAGGGGCTACCCCTTC; CDR3 protein: CASLPGVLRGYPF
J gene: TRBJ2-7; V gene: TRBV5-1; clone size: few; D gene: TRBD1; CDR3 DNA: TGCGCCAGCAGCTTGATTGGGGACAGGGGAACCTACGAGCAGTACTTC; CDR3 protein: CASSLIGDRGTYEQYF
J gene: TRBJ1-3; V gene: TRBV28; clone size: NA; D gene: NA; CDR3 DNA: TGTGCCAGCAGTTTAGCGAAATTAACGGGAAACACCATATATTTT; CDR3 protein: CASSLAKLTGNTIYF
J gene: TRBJ1-2; V gene: TRBV10-3; clone size: NA; D gene: NA; CDR3 DNA: TGTGCCATCAGTGAGTCGATGAGTAACTATGGCTACACCTTC; CDR3 protein: CAISESMSNYGYTF
J gene: TRBJ2-2; V gene: TRBV4-3; clone size: NA; D gene: TRBD1; CDR3 DNA: TGCGCCAGCAGCCACGTTACGGACAGGACGAGCACCGGGGAGCTGTTTTTT; CDR3 protein: CASSHVTDRTSTGELFF
J gene: TRBJ1-1; V gene: TRBV18; clone size: NA; D gene: NA; CDR3 DNA: TGTGCCAGCTCACCAAGAGATCCCACGGGGACTGAAGCTTTCTTT; CDR3 protein: CASSPRDPTGTEAFF
J gene: TRBJ2-7; V gene: TRBV7-2; clone size: NA; D gene: NA; CDR3 DNA: TGTGCCAGCAGCTTAGGGACAGTGCGCGAGCAGTACTTC; CDR3 protein: CASSLGTVREQYF
J gene: TRBJ1-1; V gene: TRBV5-5; clone size: NA; D gene: NA; CDR3 DNA: TGTGCCAGCAGCTTCACAGATGACACTGAAGCTTTCTTT; CDR3 protein: CASSFTDDTEAFF
J gene: TRBJ1-2; V gene: TRBV19; clone size: NA; D gene: NA; CDR3 DNA: TGTGCCAGTACGGATCCGTCGCAGGGCCCCAAGAGCGACACCTTC; CDR3 protein: CASTDPSQGPKSDTF
J gene: TRBJ2-7; V gene: TRBV9; clone size: NA; D gene: NA; CDR3 DNA: TGTGCCAGCAGCGCCTCGCAGTGGAGCTCCTACGAGCAGTACTTC; CDR3 protein: CASSASQWSSYEQYF
J gene: TRBJ1-1; V gene: TRBV6-5; clone size: few; D gene: TRBD1; CDR3 DNA: TGTGCCAGCAGTGAACCGGGACAGGGGGTAGAAGCTTTCTTT; CDR3 protein: CASSEPGQGVEAFF
J gene: TRBJ2-2; V gene: TRBV5-4; clone size: few; D gene: NA; CDR3 DNA: TGTGCCAGCAGCTTCGACACCGGGGAGCTGTTTTTT; CDR3 protein: CASSFDTGELFF
J gene: TRBJ2-7; V gene: TRBV29-1; clone size: NA; D gene: NA; CDR3 DNA: TGCAGCGTCTTTACAGGGAACTCCTACGAGCAGTACTTC; CDR3 protein: CSVFTGNSYEQYF
J gene: TRBJ1-3; V gene: TRBV5-6; clone size: NA; D gene: NA; CDR3 DNA: TGTGCCAGCAGCCTCGACAGGATCACCATATATTTT; CDR3 protein: CASSLDRITIYF
J gene: TRBJ1-2; V gene: TRBV6-5; clone size: few; D gene: NA; CDR3 DNA: TGTGCCAGCAGTTCCTGGACAGACAATGGCTACACCTTC; CDR3 protein: CASSSWTDNGYTF
J gene: TRBJ1-2; V gene: TRBV19; clone size: NA; D gene: NA; CDR3 DNA: TGTGCCAGTAGTATTCACAGGGCGGATGGCTACACCTTC; CDR3 protein: CASSIHRADGYTF
J gene: TRBJ1-3; V gene: TRBV6-5; clone size: NA; D gene: NA; CDR3 DNA: TGTGCCAGCAGTTTAAACTCTGGAAACACCATATATTTT; CDR3 protein: CASSLNSGNTIYF
J gene: TRBJ2-1; V gene: TRBV30; clone size: NA; D gene: NA; CDR3 DNA: TGTGCCTCCCTTACTAGTATAGAGCAGTTCTTC; CDR3 protein: CASLTSIEQFF
J gene: TRBJ2-2; V gene: TRBV4-3; clone size: NA; D gene: TRBD1; CDR3 DNA: TGCGCCAGCAGCCACAAGACAGGGTTTCCCGGGGAGCTGTTTTTT; CDR3 protein: CASSHKTGFPGELFF
J gene: TRBJ1-4; V gene: TRBV5-4; clone size: NA; D gene: TRBD1; CDR3 DNA: TGTGCCAGCAGCTTACAGGGGGCAGGTGAAAAACTGTTTTTT; CDR3 protein: CASSLQGAGEKLFF
J gene: TRBJ2-1; V gene: TRBV6-1; clone size: NA; D gene: NA; CDR3 DNA: TGTGCCAGCAGCTCCGAACGAGATGAGCAGTTCTTC; CDR3 protein: CASSSERDEQFF
J gene: TRBJ2-3; V gene: TRBV7-6; clone size: few; D gene: NA; CDR3 DNA: TGTGCCAGCAGCTTTCAAGGCGGGGATACGCAGTATTTT; CDR3 protein: CASSFQGGDTQYF
J gene: TRBJ2-3; V gene: TRBV4-1; clone size: few; D gene: NA; CDR3 DNA: TGCGCCAGCAGCCAAGTAATGGATACGCAGTATTTT; CDR3 protein: CASSQVMDTQYF
J gene: TRBJ2-1; V gene: TRBV6-6; clone size: once; D gene: TRBD2; CDR3 DNA: TGTGCCAGCAGTTACCTAGCGGGGGGGCTTAGTGAGCAGTTCTTC; CDR3 protein: CASSYLAGGLSEQFF
J gene: TRBJ2-2; V gene: TRBV5-4; clone size: NA; D gene: TRBD2; CDR3 DNA: TGTGCCAGCAGCCGGGGACTAGCGGGAGTCTTAAATTCCGGGGAGCTGTTTTTT; CDR3 protein: CASSRGLAGVLNSGELFF